This passage covers 22 T cell receptor beta chains from one sample sequenced in a study of T cells in Graves' hyperthyroidism and ophthalmopathy. RNA transcripts provided the source from which TCR beta CDR3 regions were amplified. The HTBI primer set was used in a first-round RT-PCR of the TCR CDR3. One entry per CDR3 protein results from TCRdb running MiXCR on the multiplex PCR reads. The table lists roughly 110,000 distinct CDR3 sequences, 15% to 20% of them singletons. The sequencing input was blood. Receptors were obtained from a woman between 50 and 59 years old with Graves' hyperthyroidism.

This chain links TRBV20-1 with TRBJ2-7, with 7 positions matching TRBD2. The CDR3 spans 15 residues. Per germline, CDR1 DFQATT and CDR2 SNEGSKA (reference sequence). The V and J ends lost 0 bases and 3 bases, in that order; junction bases with no gene match: 8. In DNA, the CDR3 is TGCAGTGCTAGAGATACTGGGACTACCTTCTACGAGCAGTACTTC. It specifies CSARDTGTTFYEQYF.

This clonotype was counted only a few times. This chain links TRBV29-1 with TRBJ2-5; D could derive from TRBD1 or TRBD2 (5 bases each). V lost 2 bases to trimming and J lost 5 bases, with 18 bases between them. This CDR3 is built from 15 residues. Germline-derived CDR1 and CDR2 are SQVTM and ANQGSEA. CDR3 nucleotide sequence: TGCAGCGTTGAAAGGCCGGGGCAGGGTGGCGAGACCCAGTACTTC. Protein: CSVERPGQGGETQYF. Full variable domain (missing parts from reference TRBV29-1 and TRBJ2-5): SAVISQKPSRDICQRGTSLTIQCQVDSQVTMMFWYRQQPGQSLTLIATANQGSEATYESGFVIDKFPISRPNLTFSTLTVSNMSPEDSSIYLCSVERPGQGGETQYFGPGTRLLVL.

The rearrangement uses TRBV20-1 and TRBJ2-1; 11 nucleotides align to TRBD2. Trimming at V came to 1 base and at J to 6 bases, leaving 2 bases not matched to a gene. There are 14 residues in the CDR3. Looked up from germline, CDR1 is DFQATT and CDR2 is SNEGSKA (reference sequence). The CDR3 DNA is TGCAGTGCTAGAGGACTAGCGGGGATCAATGAGCAGTTCTTC. This encodes CSARGLAGINEQFF.

This clonotype was seen ten or more times. The rearrangement links TRBV2 to TRBJ1-4, with D possibly TRBD1 on 6 matching bases. V lost 8 bases and J 7 bases, leaving 14 bases between the germline ends. The CDR3 is 13 residues long. Germline-derived CDR1 and CDR2 are SNHLY and FYNNEI. The CDR3: CASPRDTCEKLFF. CDR3 in DNA: TGTGCCAGCCCTCGGGACACCTGTGAAAAACTGTTTTTT.

This clonotype has at least ten counts. The chain links TRBV6-1 to TRBJ2-7; TRBD2 might be the D (5 bases). Trimming took off 6 bases at V and 5 bases at J, with 17 bases between the two ends. CDR1 is MNHNS, CDR2 SASEGT, per germline. The CDR3 loop spans 14 amino acids. The CDR3 spells CASSPRGVSDEQYV. As DNA, the CDR3 is TGTGCCAGCAGCCCTCGGGGAGTTTCCGACGAGCAGTACGTC.

V is TRBV7-2 and J is TRBJ2-2; the D gene is possibly TRBD2 (5 bases). The germline V gene has CDR1 SGHTA and CDR2 FQGNSA. V lost 5 bases and J lost 3, with 19 bases in between. There are 17 residues in the CDR3. CDR3 region: CASSPIATAVDTGELFF. CDR3 DNA: TGTGCCAGCAGCCCCATAGCGACGGCCGTAGACACCGGGGAGCTGTTTTTT.

This clonotype has at least ten counts. The genes are TRBV11-2 and TRBJ2-7; D perhaps matches TRBD1 (6 bases). V was pared by 10 bases and J by 4 bases, with 14 bases between. The CDR3 consists of 12 residues. CDR1 and CDR2 from the germline V gene are SGHAT and FQNNGV. The CDR3 sequence: CATLTGYYEQYV. CDR3 in DNA: TGTGCCACCCTGACAGGTTATTACGAGCAGTACGTC.

This clonotype showed up many times. V gene TRBV7-9 combines with J gene TRBJ2-1; 10 bases align to TRBD1. The CDR3 sequence is 17 residues long. CDR1 is SEHNR, CDR2 FQNEAQ, per germline (reference sequence). V gave up 2 bases and J gave up 7 bases; unmatched junction bases: 11. The DNA for the CDR3 is TGTGCCAGCAGCTTAACCCGGACAGGGGGACGGTGGAATGAGCAGTTCTTC. The encoded protein is CASSLTRTGGRWNEQFF. Combining the CDR3 with reference TRBV7-9 and TRBJ2-1 gives the whole variable domain DTGVSQNPRHKITKRGQNVTFRCDPISEHNRLYWYRQTLGQGPEFLTYFQNEAQLEKSRLLSDRFSAERPKGSFSTLEIQRTEQGDSAMYLCASSLTRTGGRWNEQFFGPGTRLTVL.

This clonotype has more than one count but fewer than ten. The V gene is TRBV7-2, the J gene TRBJ1-3; D is ambiguous. Looked up from germline, CDR1 is SGHTA and CDR2 is FQGNSA. This CDR3 has 14 residues. Trimming left V 3 bases short and J 4 bases short, with 10 bases between. The chain's CDR3 is CASSFYGRGNTIYF. The CDR3 bases are TGTGCCAGCAGCTTCTATGGTAGAGGAAACACCATATATTTT.

This chain uses TRBV27 with TRBJ1-5; D gene unclear. With 7 bases removed from V and 3 bases from J, the gap between germline ends came to 19 bases. This CDR3 has 16 amino acids. The germline gives CDR1 MNHEY, CDR2 SMNVEV (reference sequence). The CDR3 DNA reads TGTGCCAGCACCCCTCGGGCCTCCGGTGTCAATCAGCCCCAGCATTTT. It yields the protein CASTPRASGVNQPQHF.

This clonotype was found a few times. The chain has TRBV18 and TRBJ1-2; D ambiguous. This CDR3 region has 17 residues. CDR1 KGHSH and CDR2 LQKENI come from the germline V gene. The germline V and J ends were trimmed by 3 bases and 4 bases, with 21 bases remaining between them. The CDR3 region has the DNA TGTGCCAGCTCACCGAAGGACTCAAGTCTGGGCCCCTATGGCTACACCTTC. Amino acid sequence: CASSPKDSSLGPYGYTF. Combining the CDR3 with reference TRBV18 and TRBJ1-2 gives the whole variable domain NAGVMQNPRHLVRRRGQEARLRCSPMKGHSHVYWYRQLPEEGLKFMVYLQKENIIDESGMPKERFSAEFPKEGPSILRIQQVVRGDSAAYFCASSPKDSSLGPYGYTFGSGTRLTVV.

This clonotype has ten or more counts. This chain connects TRBV19 to TRBJ1-2; D call uncertain. Trimming shortened V by 0 bases and J by 8 bases, and 13 bases separated the two germline ends. The CDR3 has 14 residues. The V gene's germline CDR1 is LNHDA and CDR2 SQIVND (reference sequence). CDR3: CASSIDTSLWGYTF. CDR3 nucleotides: TGTGCCAGTAGTATAGACACCTCCTTGTGGGGCTACACCTTC.

This clonotype was recorded many times. The chain uses TRBV28 and TRBJ2-2; possible D gene TRBD2, 6 bases. The CDR3 contains 16 residues. In germline, CDR1 is MDHEN, CDR2 SYDVKM. Trimming stripped 8 bases from V and 0 bases from J, with 16 bases between. The CDR3 region is CASPPARTTNTGELFF. The CDR3 DNA reads as TGTGCCAGCCCCCCGGCGCGGACTACGAACACCGGGGAGCTGTTTTTT.

There are many counts of this clonotype. This rearrangement joins TRBV15 to TRBJ2-2; 13 bases line up with TRBD2. After removal of 8 bases from V and 8 bases from J, the junction contained 17 bases not matched to a gene. Germline assignment: CDR1 LNHNV and CDR2 YYDKDF (reference sequence). The CDR3 has 18 residues. Here the CDR3 DNA reads TGTGCCACCGGAAGAGGGGACGGACTAGCGGGAGAGTTAGGGGAGCTGTTTTTT. It specifies CATGRGDGLAGELGELFF. Full variable domain (remainder filled in from reference TRBV15 and TRBJ2-2): DAMVIQNPRYQVTQFGKPVTLSCSQTLNHNVMYWYQQKSSQAPKLLFHYYDKDFNNEADTPDNFQSRRPNTSFCFLDIRSPGLGDTAMYLCATGRGDGLAGELGELFFGEGSRLTVL.

This clonotype was seen more than once but under ten times. V is TRBV7-2 and J is TRBJ2-5, with 8 bases fitting TRBD1. Per germline, CDR1 SGHTA and CDR2 FQGNSA. The CDR3 consists of 15 residues. J lost 5 bases, V lost 1 base, and 6 bases had no gene match. CDR3: CASSLGQGWVETQYF. CDR3 sequence (DNA): TGTGCCAGCAGCTTAGGACAGGGGTGGGTCGAGACCCAGTACTTC.

There are many counts of this clonotype. J is TRBJ2-2 and V is TRBV18; a weak D match, TRBD2 (5 bases). V gave up 2 bases and J gave up 6 bases, with 16 bases separating them. CDR3 length: 16 residues. Germline loops: CDR1 KGHSH, CDR2 LQKENI. Here the CDR3 reads CASSPFTVGSSGELFF. The CDR3 DNA sequence: TGTGCCAGCTCACCATTCACTGTAGGGAGCTCCGGGGAGCTGTTTTTT.

This clonotype appeared many times. The chain joins TRBV28 to TRBJ1-2; D ambiguous. From germline, CDR1 is MDHEN and CDR2 SYDVKM. With 2 bases removed from V and 0 bases from J, the gap between germline ends came to 4 bases. The CDR3 contains 13 residues. This CDR3 is CASSLDPNYGYTF. In DNA, the CDR3 is TGTGCCAGCAGTTTAGATCCTAACTATGGCTACACCTTC.

This clonotype was observed many times. V is TRBV11-2 and J is TRBJ1-3; D gene uncertain. Per germline, CDR1 SGHAT and CDR2 FQNNGV. Trimming removed 3 bases from V and 0 bases from J, with 6 bases in between. There are 14 residues in the CDR3. CDR3 sequence: CASSFVNSGNTIYF. Here the CDR3 DNA reads TGTGCCAGCAGCTTCGTCAACTCTGGAAACACCATATATTTT.

This clonotype has ten or more counts. This sequence joins TRBV29-1 and TRBJ2-1; TRBD2 agrees at 7 bases. V lost 3 bases and J lost 4; bases outside the gene matches: 3. Germline V CDR1 and CDR2: SQVTM, ANQGSEA. The CDR3 loop spans 13 amino acids. The chain's CDR3 is CSVESSGYNEQFF. The CDR3 bases are TGCAGCGTTGAGTCTAGCGGTTACAATGAGCAGTTCTTC.

This clonotype was seen many times. The J gene is TRBJ1-3, the V gene TRBV12-3 or TRBV12-4; TRBD1 is a possible D gene (5 bases). V was clipped by 3 bases and J by 4 bases, with 10 bases between them. The CDR3 sequence is 14 residues long. This CDR3 reads CASSFRESGNTIYF. In DNA form, the CDR3 reads TGTGCCAGCAGTTTCAGGGAGTCCGGAAACACCATATATTTT.

This chain joins TRBV19 and TRBJ2-3; 9 nucleotides match TRBD1. CDR1 and CDR2 from the germline V gene are LNHDA and SQIVND (reference sequence). The length of the CDR3 is 14 residues. V trimming: 5 bases; J trimming: 4 bases; junction bases outside the gene matches: 4. The CDR3: CASSFTGGSDTQYF. As DNA, the CDR3 is TGTGCCAGTAGTTTCACAGGGGGCTCAGATACGCAGTATTTT.

CDR3 region: CSASSGITYEQYV. CDR3 DNA: TGCAGTGCTTCTAGCGGGATTACCTACGAGCAGTACGTC. J is TRBJ2-7 and V is TRBV20-1; 9 bases fit TRBD2. The CDR3 runs to 13 residues. CDR1 and CDR2 from the germline V gene are DFQATT and SNEGSKA (reference sequence). Trimming at V came to 5 bases and at J to 2 bases, leaving 4 bases not matched to a gene.